Shown below are 29 T cell receptor beta chains from a single sample sequenced in a study of T cell repertoires in cytomegalovirus infection. TCRdb re-called the reads through MiXCR, storing one row per CDR3 protein. In the table there are roughly 340,000 distinct CDR3 sequences, 25% to 35% of which are singletons. Their recognized antigens are unknown. The material sequenced was cultured PBMCs, taken from culture after CMV antigen stimulation. These receptors all stem from a human donor in good health (CMV status not recorded). Some clones in this sample may be carry-over from other donors' samples.

Only a few counts were recorded for this clonotype. This chain joins TRBV20-1 and TRBJ1-1; D possibly corresponds to TRBD1 (5 bases). Trimming left V 3 bases short and J 2 bases short, with 10 bases between. Germline CDR1 reads DFQATT; CDR2 reads SNEGSKA (reference sequence). The length of the CDR3 is 13 residues. The CDR3 protein is CSASWTPNTEAFF. CDR3 nucleotides: TGCAGTGCTAGTTGGACACCAAACACTGAAGCTTTCTTT.

The rearrangement links TRBV3-1 to TRBJ1-2, with D uncertain. The CDR3 is made up of 14 amino acids. Trimming took off 1 base at V and 0 bases at J, with 6 bases between the two ends. The germline gives CDR1 LGHDT, CDR2 YNNKEL (reference sequence). In nucleotides, the CDR3 is TGTGCCAGCAGCCAAGGGTTCCCTAACTATGGCTACACCTTC. Protein product: CASSQGFPNYGYTF.

Turning to this clonotype: The conserved final phenylalanine or tryptophan is absent from the CDR3, which likely points to a read error. CDR3 residues: CASSPRGAGGGNEQFV. The CDR3 region has the DNA TGTGCCAGCAGCCCCCGGGGAGCGGGAGGAGGCAATGAGCAGTTCGTC. The chain recombines TRBV7-8 with TRBJ2-1; TRBD2 agrees at 9 bases. This CDR3 has 16 residues. V lost 5 bases, J lost 6 bases, and 11 bases stayed unmatched. Germline V CDR1 and CDR2: SGHVS, FQNEAQ.

This clonotype has a count of ten or more. The chain links TRBV7-2 to TRBJ2-3; 10 bases align to TRBD2. The CDR3 extends over 17 amino acids. V dropped 3 bases and J dropped 5; count of bases not matched to a gene: 11. CDR1 is SGHTA, CDR2 FQGNSA, per germline. CDR3 loop: CASSLGFSGRYQDTQYF. The CDR3 DNA sequence: TGTGCCAGCAGCTTGGGCTTTAGCGGGAGGTACCAAGATACGCAGTATTTT.

This clonotype was observed a handful of times. The V and J genes are TRBV7-9 and TRBJ2-1; D unclear. In germline, CDR1 is SEHNR, CDR2 FQNEAQ (reference sequence). Trimming stripped 5 bases from V and 9 bases from J, with 11 bases between. The CDR3 runs to 12 residues. CDR3 protein: CASSAREVEQFF. The CDR3, as DNA: TGTGCCAGCAGCGCCCGTGAGGTTGAGCAGTTCTTC.

The V call is TRBV7-3, the J call TRBJ2-2; TRBD1 might be the D (6 bases). The CDR3 spans 16 residues. Between the trimmed V and J ends, which lost 5 bases and 1 base, there was a span of 14 bases. CDR1 and CDR2 from the germline V gene are SGHTA and FQGTGA. The CDR3 protein is CASSAQGTGNTGELFF. CDR3 coding DNA: TGTGCCAGCAGCGCACAGGGTACGGGGAACACCGGGGAGCTGTTTTTT.

V and J are TRBV24-1 and TRBJ2-3; 11 bases agree with TRBD1. The CDR3 extends over 20 amino acids. Germline CDR1 and CDR2: KGHDR and SFDVKD. J gave up 0 bases and V 3 bases, and 13 bases lay outside the gene matches. The CDR3 sequence: CATSDPGTGGSLGSTDTQYF. DNA for the CDR3: TGTGCCACCAGTGATCCCGGGACAGGGGGAAGCTTGGGTAGCACAGATACGCAGTATTTT.

This clonotype was counted at least ten times. The CDR3 DNA reads TGTGCCAGCAGCCCCGACCCGGCGGACTATGGCTACACCTTC. Translating it yields CASSPDPADYGYTF. This rearrangement joins TRBV6-1 to TRBJ1-2, with D uncertain. Germline lookup yields CDR1 MNHNS and CDR2 SASEGT. V was pared by 6 bases and J by 3 bases, with 14 bases between. The CDR3 spans 14 residues.

The chain combines TRBV7-2 with TRBJ2-6; a weak D match, TRBD2 (6 bases). CDR3 length: 13 amino acids. CDR1 SGHTA and CDR2 FQGNSA come from the germline V gene. Trimming cost V 7 bases and J 4 bases, with 8 bases left between them. CDR3 loop: CASTGGGANVLTF. CDR3 coding DNA: TGTGCCAGCACTGGGGGGGGGGCCAACGTCCTGACTTTC.

The V and J genes are TRBV28 and TRBJ2-3; the match to TRBD1 covers 8 bases. The CDR3 spans 14 residues. Germline values: CDR1 MDHEN, CDR2 SYDVKM. Trimming cost V 9 bases and J 2 bases; bases outside gene matches: 7. CDR3 coding DNA: TGTGCCAGTCAAGGTCAGGGGGCCACAGATACGCAGTATTTT. Translation gives CASQGQGATDTQYF.

This clonotype was counted only a few times. This sequence joins TRBV10-3 and TRBJ1-1; D gene uncertain. Per the germline V gene, CDR1 is ENHRY and CDR2 is SYGVKD. The CDR3 runs 13 residues. V was pared by 8 bases and J by 0 bases, with 10 bases between. CDR3: CAIGEKMNTEAFF. CDR3 coding DNA: TGTGCCATCGGCGAGAAGATGAACACTGAAGCTTTCTTT.

This clonotype turned up a few times. The CDR3 DNA reads TGTGCCACCCGGGGACAGTTAAGCTACGAGCAGTACTTC. This translates into CATRGQLSYEQYF. The chain combines TRBV19 with TRBJ2-7; TRBD1 agrees at 7 bases. V lost 10 bases and J lost 3; bases outside the gene matches: 9. CDR3 length equals 13 residues. Germline V gene sequence: CDR1 LNHDA, CDR2 SQIVND (reference sequence).

The rearrangement joins TRBV10-3 to TRBJ2-5; D remains ambiguous. V lost 3 bases to trimming and J lost 5 bases, with 10 bases between them. The CDR3 is made up of 13 amino acids. The V gene's germline CDR1 is ENHRY and CDR2 SYGVKD. This CDR3 is CAISEVSAETQYF. In DNA, the CDR3 is TGTGCCATCAGTGAAGTGTCCGCGGAGACCCAGTACTTC.

This clonotype came up a few times. The chain joins TRBV4-2 to TRBJ1-2, with unresolved D. CDR3 length: 15 amino acids. Germline CDR1 is LGHNA and CDR2 is YNFKEQ. Between the trimmed V and J ends, which lost 5 bases and 3 bases, there was a span of 16 bases. This CDR3 reads CASSDPTGNDYGYTF. CDR3 nucleotide sequence: TGTGCCAGCAGCGATCCCACGGGGAATGACTATGGCTACACCTTC.

The V call is TRBV20-1, the J call TRBJ2-1; possible D gene TRBD2, 6 bases. Germline CDR1 DFQATT, CDR2 SNEGSKA (reference sequence). The CDR3 is 13 amino acids. V was cut by 5 bases and J by 9 bases, with 17 bases left in between. CDR3 DNA: TGCAGTGCTCCCCCACTAGCAACGGCTGAGCAGTTCTTC. Its protein product is CSAPPLATAEQFF.

This clonotype has a handful of counts. The J gene is TRBJ1-1, the V gene TRBV12-3 or TRBV12-4; D unclear. With 7 bases removed from V and 1 base from J, the gap between germline ends came to 7 bases. This CDR3 has 12 residues. CDR3 bases: TGTGCCAGCACCCCTCAGAACACTGAAGCTTTCTTT. As protein: CASTPQNTEAFF.

This sequence joins TRBV6-2 or TRBV6-3 and TRBJ1-1; D is undetermined. The CDR3 loop spans 15 amino acids. The germline V and J ends were trimmed by 7 bases and 4 bases, with 19 bases remaining between them. The germline gives CDR1 MNHEY, CDR2 SVGEGT. Written as DNA, the CDR3 is TGTGCCAGCACCCACGGGAGGGTAAGAAGCACTGAAGCTTTCTTT. Its protein is CASTHGRVRSTEAFF.

The V and J genes are TRBV28 and TRBJ1-5, with TRBD1 as a possible D gene (6 bases). The V end was cut by 6 bases, the J end by 12 bases, with 21 bases between. The CDR3 is 14 residues long. Germline-derived CDR1 and CDR2 are MDHEN and SYDVKM. This chain's CDR3 is CASRSSFGGRGQHF. The CDR3, as DNA: TGTGCCAGCAGATCCTCCTTCGGAGGCAGGGGCCAGCATTTT.

The chain joins TRBV20-1 to TRBJ1-1; 7 bases align to TRBD1. With 6 bases clipped from V and 5 bases from J, the junction kept 6 bases outside the gene matches. CDR3 size: 12 residues. Germline CDR1 reads DFQATT; CDR2 reads SNEGSKA (reference sequence). CDR3 amino acids: CSANLRGTEAFF. Here the CDR3 DNA reads TGCAGTGCCAACCTCAGGGGGACTGAAGCTTTCTTT.

Only a few counts were recorded for this clonotype. The chain couples TRBV7-3 to TRBJ2-5; D not resolved. The germline V and J ends were trimmed by 6 bases and 4 bases, with 18 bases remaining between them. From germline, CDR1 is SGHTA and CDR2 FQGTGA. The CDR3 has 15 amino acids. The DNA for the CDR3 is TGTGCCAGCAGTCCCGGGCCTGGTGGTAGAGAGACCCAGTACTTC. It is translated as CASSPGPGGRETQYF.

Only a few counts were recorded for this clonotype. This chain uses TRBV7-8 with TRBJ1-1; D is uncertain. Looked up from germline, CDR1 is SGHVS and CDR2 is FQNEAQ. The CDR3 is 14 amino acids. Trimming stripped 2 bases from V and 1 base from J, with 8 bases between. DNA of the CDR3: TGTGCCAGCAGCTTAATCTGGCAGAACACTGAAGCTTTCTTT. Its protein is CASSLIWQNTEAFF.

A word on this clonotype: Mismatch with germline at one junction end may stem from a read error. The chain is built from TRBV4-1 and TRBJ2-7, with 9 bases aligning to TRBD1. Germline CDR1 and CDR2: MGHRA and YSYEKL. The CDR3 consists of 16 residues. The CDR3 DNA reads TGTGCCAGCAGCCAAGCCGGGACAGGGCGGGATTCCGAGCAGTACTTC. This gives the protein CASSQAGTGRDSEQYF.

This clonotype was seen just once. The chain is built from TRBV6-5 and TRBJ2-5; a possible D gene is TRBD2 (6 bases). The V end lost 6 bases, the J end lost 5 bases, and 16 bases lay between the germline ends. The germline CDR1 and CDR2 sequences are MNHEY and SVGAGI. CDR3 length equals 14 residues. CDR3 amino acids: CASSSGGTWETQYF. Written as DNA, the CDR3 is TGTGCCAGCAGCTCCGGCGGGACGTGGGAGACCCAGTACTTC.

The V and J genes are TRBV12-3 or TRBV12-4 and TRBJ1-6; D gene uncertain. V was trimmed by 2 bases and J by 10 bases, leaving 15 bases between them. The CDR3 totals 15 residues. The CDR3 loop is CASSLRAGDGSPLHF. The CDR3, as DNA: TGTGCCAGCAGTTTAAGAGCCGGGGATGGGTCACCCCTCCACTTT.

The chain uses TRBV12-3 or TRBV12-4 and TRBJ1-4; D is ambiguous. CDR3 length equals 15 residues. The V end lost 3 bases, the J end lost 5 bases, and 13 bases lay between the germline ends. The CDR3 loop is CASSLVSGLNEKLFF. DNA for the CDR3: TGTGCCAGCAGTTTGGTGTCAGGACTGAATGAAAAACTGTTTTTT.

This chain links TRBV24-1 with TRBJ2-5; no firm D call. There are 15 residues in the CDR3. Trimming left V 4 bases short and J 2 bases short, with 13 bases between. CDR1 KGHDR and CDR2 SFDVKD come from the germline V gene. The CDR3 DNA reads as TGTGCCACCAGTGACGCGAAGGTCGGACAAGAGACCCAGTACTTC. It yields the protein CATSDAKVGQETQYF.

The gene calls are TRBV6-1 and TRBJ1-1; 10 bases align to TRBD1. The CDR3 extends over 15 amino acids. The ends lost 2 bases at V and 3 bases at J; junction bases unmatched: 3. CDR1 is MNHNS and CDR2 is SASEGT in the germline V gene. CDR3 sequence reads: CASSELGTGDTEAFF. CDR3 sequence (DNA): TGTGCCAGCAGTGAACTCGGGACAGGGGACACTGAAGCTTTCTTT.

The chain links TRBV2 to TRBJ2-7; TRBD1 matches at 8 bases. V lost 4 bases and J lost 3; bases outside the gene matches: 8. Germline CDR1 SNHLY, CDR2 FYNNEI. The CDR3 has 15 residues. CDR3 residues: CASSVAGGNLYEQYF. The DNA for the CDR3 is TGTGCCAGCAGTGTGGCAGGGGGCAACCTCTACGAGCAGTACTTC.

This rearrangement joins TRBV7-8 to TRBJ2-1; the D gene is possibly TRBD1 (6 bases). V was cut by 8 bases and J by 7 bases, with 12 bases left in between. The CDR3 contains 12 residues. Germline CDR1 and CDR2: SGHVS and FQNEAQ. CDR3 amino acids: CASQRRGNEQFF. CDR3 nucleotides: TGTGCCAGCCAGCGAAGGGGGAATGAGCAGTTCTTC.